This TCR beta chain was profiled in a study of blood T cells in healthy people across ages. Findings and limits, study-wide: Unsorted PBMCs blocked a conclusive comparison of naive and antigen-experienced cells.

In the case of this clonotype: Its target is unknown.

Together with a sample-barcoded 5' primer, a J-beta primer mix was included in a second PCR lasting about 7 to 11 cycles. CDR3-containing paired-end reads numbered at least 2.5 million in each sample. TCRdb independently ran MiXCR on the 5' RACE reads; one entry per CDR3 protein. This repertoire shows 1.5 million to 2 million distinct CDR3 sequences, about 35% found once; its top ten account for about 11%. The TCR comes from a woman younger than 45 in good health. The sequencing sample was made of blood.

CDR3 DNA sequence: TGTGCCAGCAGCTTAGAATTCGGGAATACGCAGTATTTT. The encoded protein is CASSLEFGNTQYF. The J gene is TRBJ2-3, the V gene TRBV7-3; possible D gene TRBD2, 5 bases. The CDR3 runs to 13 residues. The germline V and J ends were trimmed by 2 bases and 7 bases, with 10 bases remaining between them. CDR1 SGHTA and CDR2 FQGTGA come from the germline V gene.